These T cell receptor beta chains were read from a single sample in a study of cytomegalovirus exposure and HLA in healthy donors. Some clones are missing from TCRdb's copy, which holds only in-frame ones; the method was immunoSEQ multiplex PCR. In the table there are about 70,000 clones, about 73% of which are singletons. The material sequenced was PBMCs. Receptors were obtained from a woman aged 25 to 39 in good health and CMV-seronegative. Both conserved end residues are part of each CDR3. A D gene is named only where the DNA matches it firmly. The size of a clone is reported for some rows only, either as once, few or many, or as a class for expanded clones.

>TRBV6-6|TRBJ1-1|TRBD1|few
CASRSGDSLNTEAFF
TGTGCCAGCCGATCGGGGGACAGCCTGAACACTGAAGCTTTCTTT
>TRBV7-9|TRBJ1-1|-|once
CASSLRSSLTSGEAFF
TGTGCCAGCAGCTTAAGGTCATCCCTTACGTCGGGTGAAGCTTTCTTT
>TRBV30|TRBJ2-3|-|few
CAWSLSTDTQYF
TGTGCCTGGAGTCTGAGCACAGATACGCAGTATTTT
>TRBV5-1|TRBJ1-2|-|-
CASSNNSWLNYGYTF
TGCGCCAGCAGCAATAACAGTTGGCTTAACTATGGCTACACCTTC
>TRBV19|TRBJ1-5|-|-
CASRIGAAGDQPQHF
TGTGCCAGTAGAATTGGAGCGGCAGGGGATCAGCCCCAGCATTTT
>TRBV5-6|TRBJ1-1|-|few
CASSLQTFSSTEAFF
TGTGCCAGCAGCTTGCAGACATTTTCCAGCACTGAAGCTTTCTTT
>TRBV19|TRBJ1-1|TRBD1|-
CASSQDRVNTEAFF
TGTGCCAGTAGCCAAGACAGGGTGAACACTGAAGCTTTCTTT
>TRBV5-4|TRBJ2-5|TRBD1|once
CASSQMTGGQETQYF
TGTGCCAGCAGCCAGATGACAGGGGGCCAAGAGACCCAGTACTTC
>TRBV10-1|TRBJ2-3|-|-
CASSPGADTQYF
TGCGCCAGCAGTCCAGGGGCAGATACGCAGTATTTT
>TRBV7-8|TRBJ1-6|TRBD1|few
CASSLDRAGSPLHF
TGTGCCAGCAGCCTCGACAGGGCTGGATCACCCCTCCACTTT
>TRBV4-3|TRBJ2-3|TRBD2|-
CASSPSGASTDTQYF
TGCGCCAGCAGCCCTAGCGGGGCTAGCACAGATACGCAGTATTTT
>TRBV5-4|TRBJ2-5|-|few
CASSLGERETQYF
TGTGCCAGCAGCTTGGGGGAGAGGGAGACCCAGTACTTC
>TRBV7-2|TRBJ1-2|TRBD1|-
CASSLHGQVDGYTF
TGTGCCAGCAGCTTGCATGGACAGGTGGACGGCTACACCTTC
>TRBV11-2|TRBJ2-1|TRBD2|-
CASHSGGAYNEQFF
TGTGCCAGCCATAGCGGGGGAGCTTACAATGAGCAGTTCTTC
>TRBV4-1|TRBJ1-1|TRBD1|-
CASSPGQGALMNTEAFF
TGCGCCAGCAGCCCTGGACAGGGGGCCCTCATGAACACTGAAGCTTTCTTT
>TRBV25-1|TRBJ1-1|TRBD1|-
CASSESWVGGAEAFF
TGTGCCAGCAGTGAATCATGGGTAGGGGGCGCTGAAGCTTTCTTT
>TRBV6-5|TRBJ1-2|TRBD1|-
CASRRQGTDYGYTF
TGTGCCAGCAGGCGACAGGGGACCGACTATGGCTACACCTTC
>TRBV7-2|TRBJ1-3|TRBD1|-
CASSGTENSGNTIYF
TGTGCCAGCAGTGGGACAGAAAACTCTGGAAACACCATATATTTT
>TRBV6-5|TRBJ2-2|TRBD2|few
CASRLRGANTGELFF
TGTGCCAGCAGGTTGCGGGGGGCGAACACCGGGGAGCTGTTTTTT
>TRBV5-5|TRBJ1-5|TRBD1|-
CASSTGTGVTNSNQPQHF
TGTGCCAGCAGCACCGGGACAGGGGTCACTAATAGCAATCAGCCCCAGCATTTT
>TRBV5-6|TRBJ2-5|TRBD2|once
CASSLELAGEETQYF
TGTGCCAGCAGCTTGGAACTAGCGGGCGAAGAGACCCAGTACTTC
>TRBV7-2|TRBJ1-1|-|-
CASSLLRQNTEAFF
TGTGCCAGCAGCTTGTTAAGACAGAACACTGAAGCTTTCTTT
>TRBV6-1|TRBJ2-5|TRBD2|-
CASSARAGGETQYF
TGTGCCAGCAGTGCAAGAGCGGGAGGAGAGACCCAGTACTTC
>TRBV5-1|TRBJ2-1|TRBD1|few
CASSFSGTGANEQFF
TGCGCCAGCAGCTTTTCCGGGACAGGGGCAAATGAGCAGTTCTTC
>TRBV7-9|TRBJ2-7|TRBD2|-
CASSPRGDRISYEQYF
TGTGCCAGCAGCCCTCGGGGGGACCGCATATCCTACGAGCAGTACTTC
>TRBV27|TRBJ2-3|TRBD2|-
CASRQGLAGVIFSTDTQYF
TGTGCCAGCAGACAAGGACTAGCGGGGGTCATCTTTAGCACAGATACGCAGTATTTT
>TRBV5-6|TRBJ1-1|-|-
CASSLFQGPGTEAFF
TGTGCCAGCAGCTTGTTTCAGGGGCCGGGAACTGAAGCTTTCTTT
>TRBV2|TRBJ1-5|-|-
CASIQGGGNQPQHF
TGTGCCAGCATTCAGGGAGGAGGCAATCAGCCCCAGCATTTT
>TRBV15|TRBJ2-1|-|-
CATSRDRNEQFF
TGTGCCACCAGCAGAGATCGTAATGAGCAGTTCTTC
>TRBV10-3|TRBJ2-3|-|once
CAISDSSGSTDTQYF
TGTGCCATCAGTGATTCCAGCGGAAGCACAGATACGCAGTATTTT
>TRBV4-1|TRBJ2-7|-|once
CASSQVRSGLEQYF
TGCGCCAGCAGCCAAGTGCGCAGCGGGCTCGAGCAGTACTTC
>TRBV27|TRBJ2-5|TRBD2|-
CASSLSSSGGPREQYF
TGTGCCAGCAGTTTATCTTCTAGCGGGGGGCCCCGGGAGCAGTACTTC
>TRBV5-5|TRBJ1-4|TRBD1|few
CASSKDRGNEKLFF
TGTGCCAGCAGCAAGGACAGGGGGAATGAAAAACTGTTTTTT
>TRBV6-1|TRBJ1-1|-|medium-sized
CASSSQGDTEAFF
TGTGCCAGCAGTTCCCAAGGGGACACTGAAGCTTTCTTT
>TRBV28|TRBJ1-2|TRBD1|few
CASAPGQRNYGYTF
TGTGCCAGCGCCCCGGGACAGCGTAACTATGGCTACACCTTC
>TRBV30|TRBJ1-5|-|few
CAWSDRQNNQPQHF
TGTGCCTGGAGCGACCGACAGAACAATCAGCCCCAGCATTTT
>TRBV13|TRBJ1-3|-|-
CASSSYLQDPGNTIYF
TGTGCCAGCAGCTCCTATTTACAGGATCCTGGAAACACCATATATTTT
>TRBV4-1|TRBJ2-1|-|medium-sized
CASSSDPGVAYNEQFF
TGCGCCAGCAGCTCCGACCCGGGGGTGGCCTACAATGAGCAGTTCTTC
>TRBV7-3|TRBJ2-1|-|-
CASSLTGREQFF
TGTGCCAGCAGCTTAACGGGCCGTGAGCAGTTCTTC
>TRBV4-1|TRBJ2-7|TRBD1|-
CASSQDGDRGMVAAYEQYF
TGCGCCAGCAGCCAAGACGGGGACAGAGGAATGGTAGCCGCCTACGAGCAGTACTTC
>TRBV29-1|TRBJ2-7|TRBD1|-
CSVGAGTVSYEQYF
TGCAGCGTTGGTGCAGGGACAGTATCCTACGAGCAGTACTTC
>TRBV9|TRBJ2-1|-|-
CASSVAIGASTYNEQFF
TGTGCCAGCAGCGTAGCTATTGGGGCCTCCACCTACAATGAGCAGTTCTTC
>TRBV6-5|TRBJ1-1|-|medium-sized
CASSSGPPGTEAFF
TGTGCCAGCAGTTCAGGGCCCCCAGGCACTGAAGCTTTCTTT
>TRBV7-3|TRBJ2-1|TRBD1|-
CASSLDRGSYNEQFF
TGTGCCAGCAGCCTCGACAGGGGCTCCTACAATGAGCAGTTCTTC
>TRBV10-3|TRBJ2-7|-|-
CAISPPGGATEYEQYF
TGTGCCATCAGCCCCCCTGGGGGGGCCACGGAATACGAGCAGTACTTC
>TRBV7-2|TRBJ2-2|-|-
CASSPQVELFF
TGTGCCAGCAGCCCCCAGGTCGAGCTGTTTTTT
>TRBV30|TRBJ2-7|TRBD2|-
CAWSRLAGTTYEQYF
TGTGCCTGGTCCCGTCTAGCGGGCACCACCTACGAGCAGTACTTC
>TRBV5-6|TRBJ1-2|-|-
CASSLLSGNGYTF
TGTGCCAGCAGCTTGTTATCCGGGAATGGCTACACCTTC
>TRBV5-4|TRBJ1-1|-|-
CASSPRVNTEAFF
TGTGCCAGCAGCCCCAGGGTGAACACTGAAGCTTTCTTT
>TRBV4-1|TRBJ1-6|-|medium-sized
CASSQEIGGRTSSPLHF
TGCGCCAGCAGCCAAGAGATTGGAGGGCGCACGAGTTCACCCCTCCACTTT
>TRBV7-9|TRBJ1-5|-|-
CASSADGQFNQPQHF
TGTGCCAGCAGTGCCGATGGACAGTTCAATCAGCCCCAGCATTTT
>TRBV6-5|TRBJ1-2|TRBD1|few
CASSPDRDYGYTF
TGTGCCAGCAGTCCCGACAGGGACTATGGCTACACCTTC
>TRBV7-9|TRBJ1-2|TRBD1|-
CASSPNTGGNYGYTF
TGTGCCAGCAGCCCAAATACAGGGGGTAACTATGGCTACACCTTC
>TRBV19|TRBJ1-2|TRBD1|-
CASTDDRGEGSYTF
TGTGCCAGTACTGACGACAGGGGAGAAGGAAGCTACACCTTC
>TRBV7-2|TRBJ2-7|TRBD1|-
CASSVQQTGGRYEQYF
TGTGCCAGCAGCGTACAGCAAACAGGGGGCCGGTACGAGCAGTACTTC
>TRBV15|TRBJ2-7|TRBD1|-
CATSRGRDRRNYEQYF
TGTGCCACCAGCAGAGGACGGGACAGGAGGAACTACGAGCAGTACTTC
>TRBV9|TRBJ1-6|TRBD1|-
CASSFAGQGRSPLHF
TGTGCCAGCAGCTTTGCGGGACAGGGGAGGTCACCCCTCCACTTT
>TRBV5-1|TRBJ2-1|TRBD2|-
CASSLDSSGGYNEQFF
TGCGCCAGCAGCTTGGATTCTAGCGGGGGGTACAATGAGCAGTTCTTC
>TRBV7-7|TRBJ2-5|TRBD2|-
CASSLLAGASERRRQETQYF
TGTGCCAGCAGCTTACTAGCGGGGGCGTCGGAGAGGAGGCGGCAAGAGACCCAGTACTTC